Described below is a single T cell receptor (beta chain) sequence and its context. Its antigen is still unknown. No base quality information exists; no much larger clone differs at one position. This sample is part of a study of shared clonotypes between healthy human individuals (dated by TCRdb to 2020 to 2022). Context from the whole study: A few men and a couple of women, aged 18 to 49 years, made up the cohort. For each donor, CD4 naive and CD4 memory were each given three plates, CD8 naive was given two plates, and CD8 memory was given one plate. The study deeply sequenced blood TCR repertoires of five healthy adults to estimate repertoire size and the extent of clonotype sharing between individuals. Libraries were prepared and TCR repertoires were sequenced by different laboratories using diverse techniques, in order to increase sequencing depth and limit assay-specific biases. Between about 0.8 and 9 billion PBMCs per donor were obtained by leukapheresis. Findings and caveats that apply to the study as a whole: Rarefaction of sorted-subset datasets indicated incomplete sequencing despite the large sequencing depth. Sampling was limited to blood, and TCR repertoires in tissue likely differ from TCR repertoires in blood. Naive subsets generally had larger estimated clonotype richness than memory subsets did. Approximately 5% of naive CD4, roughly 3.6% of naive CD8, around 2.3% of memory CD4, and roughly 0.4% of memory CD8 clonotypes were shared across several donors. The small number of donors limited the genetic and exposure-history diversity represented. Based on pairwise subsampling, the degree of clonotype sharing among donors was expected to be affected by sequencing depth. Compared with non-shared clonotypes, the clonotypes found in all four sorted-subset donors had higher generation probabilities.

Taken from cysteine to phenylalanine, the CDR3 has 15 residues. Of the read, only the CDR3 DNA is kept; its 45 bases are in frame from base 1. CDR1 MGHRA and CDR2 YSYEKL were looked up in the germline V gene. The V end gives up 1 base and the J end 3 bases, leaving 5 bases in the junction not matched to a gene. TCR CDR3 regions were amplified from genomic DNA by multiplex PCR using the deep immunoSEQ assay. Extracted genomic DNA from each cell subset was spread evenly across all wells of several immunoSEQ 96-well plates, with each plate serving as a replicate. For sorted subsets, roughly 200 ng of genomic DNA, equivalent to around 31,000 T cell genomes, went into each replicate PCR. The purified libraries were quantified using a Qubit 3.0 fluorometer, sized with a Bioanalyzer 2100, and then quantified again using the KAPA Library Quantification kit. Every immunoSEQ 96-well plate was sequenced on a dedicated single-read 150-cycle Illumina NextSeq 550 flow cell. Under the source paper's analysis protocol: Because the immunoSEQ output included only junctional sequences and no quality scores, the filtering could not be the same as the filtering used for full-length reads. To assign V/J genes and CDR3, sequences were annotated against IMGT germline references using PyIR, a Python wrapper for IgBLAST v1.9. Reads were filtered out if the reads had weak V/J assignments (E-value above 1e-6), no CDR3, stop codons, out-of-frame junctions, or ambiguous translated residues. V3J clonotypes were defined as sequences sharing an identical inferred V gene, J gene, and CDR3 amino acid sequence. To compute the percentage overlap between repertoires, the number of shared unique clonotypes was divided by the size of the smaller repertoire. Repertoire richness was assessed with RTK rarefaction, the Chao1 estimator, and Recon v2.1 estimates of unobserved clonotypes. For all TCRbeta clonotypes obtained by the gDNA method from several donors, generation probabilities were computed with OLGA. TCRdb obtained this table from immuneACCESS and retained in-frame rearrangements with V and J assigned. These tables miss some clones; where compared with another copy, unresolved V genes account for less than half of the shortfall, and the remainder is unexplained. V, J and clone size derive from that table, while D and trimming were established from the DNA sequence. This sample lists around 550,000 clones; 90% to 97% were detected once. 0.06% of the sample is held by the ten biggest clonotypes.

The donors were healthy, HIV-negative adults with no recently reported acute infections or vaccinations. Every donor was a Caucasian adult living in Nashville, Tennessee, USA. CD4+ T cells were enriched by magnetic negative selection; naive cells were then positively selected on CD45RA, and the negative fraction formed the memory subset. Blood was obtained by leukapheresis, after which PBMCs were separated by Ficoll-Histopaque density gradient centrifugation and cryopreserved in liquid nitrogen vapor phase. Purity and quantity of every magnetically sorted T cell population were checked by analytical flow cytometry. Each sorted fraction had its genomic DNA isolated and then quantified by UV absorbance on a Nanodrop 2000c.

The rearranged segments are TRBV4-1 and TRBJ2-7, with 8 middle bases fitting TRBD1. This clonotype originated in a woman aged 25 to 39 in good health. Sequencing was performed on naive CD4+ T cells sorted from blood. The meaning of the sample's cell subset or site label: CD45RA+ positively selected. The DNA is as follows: TGCGCCAGCAGCCAAGGGCAGGGGGCGAACTACGAGCAGTACTTC. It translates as CASSQGQGANYEQYF.